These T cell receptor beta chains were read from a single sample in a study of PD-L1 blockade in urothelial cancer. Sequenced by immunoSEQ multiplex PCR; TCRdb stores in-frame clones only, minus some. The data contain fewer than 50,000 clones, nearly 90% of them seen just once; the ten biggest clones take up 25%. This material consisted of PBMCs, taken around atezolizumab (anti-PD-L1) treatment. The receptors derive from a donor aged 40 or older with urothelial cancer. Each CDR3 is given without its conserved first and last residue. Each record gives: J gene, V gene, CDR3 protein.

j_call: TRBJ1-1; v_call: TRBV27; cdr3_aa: ASTTGQGWGEAF
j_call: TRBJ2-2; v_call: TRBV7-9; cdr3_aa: ASSFGSGVNTGELF
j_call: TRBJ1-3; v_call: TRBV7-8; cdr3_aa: ASSLSRPLGRGLPSGNTIY
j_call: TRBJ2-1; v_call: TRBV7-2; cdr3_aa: ASSLRALAGVGNEQF
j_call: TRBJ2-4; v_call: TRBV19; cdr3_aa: ASSMGRPTDTKNIQY
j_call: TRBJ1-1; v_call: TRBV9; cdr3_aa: ASGGGPLNTEAF
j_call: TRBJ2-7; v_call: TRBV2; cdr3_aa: ASGGTSEPH
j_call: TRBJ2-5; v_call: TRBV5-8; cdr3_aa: ASSFPILAAKETQY
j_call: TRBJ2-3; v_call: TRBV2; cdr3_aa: ANRAGSTDTQY
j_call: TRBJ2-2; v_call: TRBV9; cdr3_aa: ASSPPGLAGIGELF
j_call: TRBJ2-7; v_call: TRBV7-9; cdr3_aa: ASSYSGRAYEQY
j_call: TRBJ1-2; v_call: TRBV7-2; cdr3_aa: ASSKGQAGTYGYT
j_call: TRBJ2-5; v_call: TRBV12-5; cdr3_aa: ASGVGTTGAETQY
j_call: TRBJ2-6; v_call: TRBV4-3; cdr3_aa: ASSQDPQGAGANVLT
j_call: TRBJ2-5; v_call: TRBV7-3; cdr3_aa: ASSFSSLETQY
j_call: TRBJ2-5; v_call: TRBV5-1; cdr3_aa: ASSLDRTSRGWGKTQY
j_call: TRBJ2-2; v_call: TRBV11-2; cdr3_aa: ASSLQGLARRTGELF
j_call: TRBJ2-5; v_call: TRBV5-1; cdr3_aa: ASSPPLGLEVETQY
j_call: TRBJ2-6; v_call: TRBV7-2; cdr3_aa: ASSSRGTSGANVLT
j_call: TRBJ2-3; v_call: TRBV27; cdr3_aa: ASSLQGADTQY
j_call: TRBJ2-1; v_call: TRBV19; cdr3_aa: ASSPSSGRFNEQF
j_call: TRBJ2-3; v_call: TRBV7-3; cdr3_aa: ASSQDTSTDTQY
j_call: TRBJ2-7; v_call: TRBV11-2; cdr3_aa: ASSLRGSGRSYEQY
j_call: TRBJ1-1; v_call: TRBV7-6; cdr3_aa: ASSLSGILEAF
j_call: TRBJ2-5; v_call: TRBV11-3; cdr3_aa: ASSLPASGSRRGTQY
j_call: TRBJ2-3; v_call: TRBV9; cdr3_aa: ASSVAADTQY
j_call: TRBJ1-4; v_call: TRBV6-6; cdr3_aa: ASNGGRNEKLF
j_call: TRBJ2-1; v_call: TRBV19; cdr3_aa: ASSPLAGGREQF
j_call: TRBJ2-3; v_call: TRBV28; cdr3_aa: ASSLAGCTDTQY
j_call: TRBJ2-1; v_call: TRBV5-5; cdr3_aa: ASSHGTGAYNEQF
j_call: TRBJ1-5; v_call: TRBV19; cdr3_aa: ASKGSELHNQPQH
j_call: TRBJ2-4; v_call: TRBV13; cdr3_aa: ASSLGYGENIQY
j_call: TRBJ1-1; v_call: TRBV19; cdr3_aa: ASSRGGETEAF
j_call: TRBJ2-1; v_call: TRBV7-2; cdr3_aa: ASSPPAGGHNEQF
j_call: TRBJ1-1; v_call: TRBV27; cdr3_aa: ASSLNRKWDTEAF
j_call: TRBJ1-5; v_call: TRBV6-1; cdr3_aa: ASSEGRGLQPQH
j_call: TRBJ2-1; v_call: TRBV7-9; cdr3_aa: ASSPSGPQGF
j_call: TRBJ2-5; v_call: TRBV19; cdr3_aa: ASSPTLQETQY
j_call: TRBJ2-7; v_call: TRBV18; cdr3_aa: ASSPTAGTGGSYEQY
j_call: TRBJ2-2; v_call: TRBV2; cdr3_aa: ASRRQGPNTGELF
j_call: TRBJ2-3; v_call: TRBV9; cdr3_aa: ASSVASGGTDTQY
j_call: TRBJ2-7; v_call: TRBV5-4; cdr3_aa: ASSPGGGGYEQY
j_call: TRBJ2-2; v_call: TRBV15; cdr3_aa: ATSPGEARELF
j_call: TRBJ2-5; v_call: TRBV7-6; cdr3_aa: ASGLWAGQETQY
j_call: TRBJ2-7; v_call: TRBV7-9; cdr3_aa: ASSFRDRGSYEQY
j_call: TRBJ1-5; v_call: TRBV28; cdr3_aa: ASSPEVGRNQPQH
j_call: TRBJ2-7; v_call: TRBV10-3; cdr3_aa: AISEPGTGTYEQY
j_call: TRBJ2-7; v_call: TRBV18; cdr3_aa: ASSGDRSYEQY
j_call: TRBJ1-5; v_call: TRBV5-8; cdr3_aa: ASSLEGPDSSNQPQH
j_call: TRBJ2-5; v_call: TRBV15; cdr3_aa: ATSRGQEETQY